The 8 T cell receptor beta chains below were found in one sample sequenced in a study of blood T cell repertoires in COVID-19. Profiled with immunoSEQ multiplex PCR; TCRdb holds only in-frame clones, not every one. The sample carries around 250,000 clones, around 84% recorded once. Material for sequencing was peripheral blood. The receptor source for this set is a woman aged 70-85 years with active or convalescent COVID-19.

DNA of the CDR3: TGTGCCAGCAGTGTCCGGGACAGGGACTCTGGGGCCAACGTCCTGACTTTC. Encoded protein: CASSVRDRDSGANVLTF. The chain couples TRBV2 to TRBJ2-6, with TRBD1 matching over 9 bases. With V trimmed by 4 bases and J by 0 bases, 4 bases remained unmatched. Germline CDR1 is SNHLY and CDR2 is FYNNEI. The CDR3 runs 17 residues. Full variable domain (outside the CDR3, taken from reference TRBV2 and TRBJ2-6): EPEVTQTPSHQVTQMGQEVILRCVPISNHLYFYWYRQILGQKVEFLVSFYNNEISEKSEIFDDQFSVERPDGSNFTLKIRSTKLEDSAMYFCASSVRDRDSGANVLTFGAGSRLTVL.

The V gene is TRBV7-2, the J gene TRBJ1-4, with TRBD1 matching 9 bases. The V gene end was trimmed by 1 base and the J gene end by 8 bases; junction bases not matched to a gene: 2. The length of the CDR3 is 14 residues. From germline, CDR1 is SGHTA and CDR2 FQGNSA. CDR3 loop: CASSLVTGGEKLFF. The CDR3 nucleotides read TGTGCCAGCAGCTTAGTAACAGGGGGCGAAAAACTGTTTTTT.

J is TRBJ1-2 and V is TRBV19, with D possibly matching TRBD1 (6 bases). V was clipped by 4 bases and J by 4 bases, with 16 bases between them. The germline CDR1 and CDR2 sequences are LNHDA and SQIVND (reference sequence). The CDR3 sequence is 15 residues long. The CDR3 sequence is CASSTPQGIGYGYTF. In DNA form, the CDR3 reads TGTGCCAGTAGTACCCCCCAGGGGATCGGCTATGGCTACACCTTC. Filled out from reference TRBV19 and TRBJ1-2, the complete variable domain reads DGGITQSPKYLFRKEGQNVTLSCEQNLNHDAMYWYRQDPGQGLRLIYYSQIVNDFQKGDIAEGYSVSREKKESFPLTVTSAQKNPTAFYLCASSTPQGIGYGYTFGSGTRLTVV.

Only one count was recorded for this clone. The CDR3, as DNA: TGTGCCAGCAGTTCCCCCGGGGGGGATACGCAGTATTTT. It translates to CASSSPGGDTQYF. The rearrangement joins TRBV12-3 or TRBV12-4 to TRBJ2-3; 7 nucleotides align to TRBD2. V gave up 4 bases and J gave up 6 bases; unmatched junction bases: 4. CDR3 size: 13 residues.

In its sample, this clone was seen once. This chain joins TRBV7-2 and TRBJ2-1; D is undetermined. The length of the CDR3 is 14 residues. The V gene's germline CDR1 is SGHTA and CDR2 FQGNSA. V was trimmed by 1 base and J by 7 bases, leaving 11 bases between them. This chain's CDR3 is CASSLGSSGNEQFF. In DNA form, the CDR3 reads TGTGCCAGCAGCTTAGGCTCCTCAGGTAATGAGCAGTTCTTC.

This chain links TRBV5-1 with TRBJ2-2, with D tentatively TRBD2 (6 bases). Trimming cost V 0 bases and J 1 base, with 10 bases left between them. CDR3 size: 16 residues. Germline loops: CDR1 SGHRS, CDR2 YFSETQ. The CDR3 spells CASSLALAMNTGELFF. The CDR3 DNA sequence: TGCGCCAGCAGCTTGGCCCTAGCGATGAACACCGGGGAGCTGTTTTTT.

The chain is built from TRBV6-2 or TRBV6-3 and TRBJ1-2; 9 bases align to TRBD1. This CDR3 has 15 amino acids. The germline V gene encodes CDR1 MNHEY and CDR2 SVGEGT. Trimming removed 5 bases from V and 1 base from J; junction bases left unmatched: 5. CDR3 nucleotide sequence: TGTGCCAGCAGTCCACAGGGGGCGCTTAACTATGGCTACACCTTC. Protein product: CASSPQGALNYGYTF.

The rearrangement uses TRBV5-1 and TRBJ2-3; a possible D gene is TRBD2 (5 bases). Looked up from germline, CDR1 is SGHRS and CDR2 is YFSETQ. The V and J ends lost 0 bases and 0 bases respectively, with 11 bases between them. The CDR3 is 16 amino acids. The CDR3 DNA follows: TGCGCCAGCAGCTTGGATAGGACTGGCAGCACAGATACGCAGTATTTT. It codes for CASSLDRTGSTDTQYF.